Below, 12 T cell receptor beta chains from the same sample are listed, as sequenced in a study of T cell changes during pregnancy in multiple sclerosis. This table comes from immunoSEQ multiplex PCR, and its TCRdb copy is limited to in-frame clones, with some not included. The sample includes around 110,000 clones, approximately 90% of them seen just once. This material consisted of peripheral blood, taken in the third trimester of pregnancy. The receptors originated from a female donor in good health, enrolled as a control in a pregnancy study.

The J gene is TRBJ2-5, the V gene TRBV7-9, with D perhaps matching TRBD2 (5 bases). V lost 3 bases and J 7 bases, leaving 9 bases between the germline ends. The CDR3 is 12 amino acids. Germline CDR1 reads SEHNR; CDR2 reads FQNEAQ (reference sequence). In DNA, the CDR3 is TGTGCCAGCAGCTTCGATGCGGGGACCCAGTACTTC. Translation: CASSFDAGTQYF.

CDR3 bases: TGTGCCAGCAGCCCAAGCCCGGACAGCTACACAGATACGCAGTATTTT. It codes for CASSPSPDSYTDTQYF. The J gene is TRBJ2-3, the V gene TRBV11-2; D perhaps matches TRBD1 (6 bases). The CDR3 runs to 16 residues. CDR1 and CDR2 (germline): SGHAT, FQNNGV. V dropped 5 bases and J dropped 2 bases, with 17 bases sitting between them.

V is TRBV19 and J is TRBJ1-6; D unclear. Germline V gene lookup returns CDR1 LNHDA and CDR2 SQIVND (reference sequence). V gave up 5 bases and J gave up 2 bases, with 13 bases separating them. This CDR3 comprises 16 residues. The CDR3 DNA sequence: TGTGCCAGTAGTGTTGCGGGTATCGCCTATAATTCACCCCTCCACTTT. It translates to CASSVAGIAYNSPLHF.

This clone was counted a single time. The rearrangement links TRBV7-9 to TRBJ1-1; D is possibly TRBD1 (5 bases). V was pared by 1 base and J by 4 bases, with 13 bases between. The germline gives CDR1 SEHNR, CDR2 FQNEAQ (reference sequence). CDR3 length: 15 amino acids. In DNA, the CDR3 is TGTGCCAGCAGCTTAGATGTGGGCAGGGCCACTGAAGCTTTCTTT. It translates to CASSLDVGRATEAFF.

This rearrangement joins TRBV7-2 to TRBJ1-2, with a weak D call TRBD1 (5 bases). Germline values: CDR1 SGHTA, CDR2 FQGNSA. The length of the CDR3 is 16 residues. Trimming cost V 3 bases and J 8 bases, with 22 bases left between them. CDR3: CASSFTGRGSQGGYTF. CDR3 coding DNA: TGTGCCAGCAGCTTCACCGGGCGGGGATCCCAGGGCGGCTACACCTTC.

V gene TRBV14 combines with J gene TRBJ2-4; a possible D gene is TRBD2 (6 bases). V shed 1 base and J shed 5 bases, with 15 bases lying between them. Per the germline V gene, CDR1 is SGHDN and CDR2 is FVKESK. This CDR3 has 16 residues. CDR3 in DNA: TGTGCCAGCAGCCAAGGGAGGAGGGGCCGGGAAAACATTCAGTACTTC. The encoded protein is CASSQGRRGRENIQYF. Full variable domain (missing parts from reference TRBV14 and TRBJ2-4): EAGVTQFPSHSVIEKGQTVTLRCDPISGHDNLYWYRRVMGKEIKFLLHFVKESKQDESGMPNNRFLAERTGGTYSTLKVQPAELEDSGVYFCASSQGRRGRENIQYFGAGTRLSVL.

The chain links TRBV6-6 to TRBJ2-1, with 7 bases identical to TRBD2. The junction had 3 bases not matched to a gene; V was cut back by 2 bases and J by 2 bases. CDR3 length equals 15 residues. CDR1 and CDR2 (germline): MNHNY, SVGAGI (reference sequence). Here the CDR3 reads CASSYVGGTYNEQFF. CDR3 DNA: TGTGCCAGCAGTTACGTGGGGGGGACCTACAATGAGCAGTTCTTC.

The chain uses TRBV7-9 and TRBJ2-1; TRBD2 aligns across 9 bases. The J segment lost 11 bases and the V segment lost 10 bases, leaving 9 bases of the junction unmatched. The CDR3 has 12 amino acids. The germline V gene has CDR1 SEHNR and CDR2 FQNEAQ (reference sequence). The CDR3 spells CATIIAGEKQFF. DNA of the CDR3: TGTGCCACGATAATAGCGGGGGAAAAGCAGTTCTTC. The entire variable domain, with the rest obtained from reference TRBV7-9 and TRBJ2-1, is as follows: DTGVSQNPRHKITKRGQNVTFRCDPISEHNRLYWYRQTLGQGPEFLTYFQNEAQLEKSRLLSDRFSAERPKGSFSTLEIQRTEQGDSAMYLCATIIAGEKQFFGPGTRLTVL.

The gene calls are TRBV7-3 and TRBJ1-1; 8 nucleotides line up with TRBD1. V shed 5 bases, J shed 1 base, and the junction held 6 bases outside the gene matches. The CDR3 is 15 residues long. From germline, CDR1 is SGHTA and CDR2 FQGTGA. CDR3 nucleotides: TGTGCCAGCAGCCCCCGTGGGACAGGGAACACTGAAGCTTTCTTT. Translation gives CASSPRGTGNTEAFF.

This rearrangement joins TRBV5-4 to TRBJ1-2; no reliable D call. CDR1 is SGHNT, CDR2 YYREEE, per germline (reference sequence). V gave up 1 base and J gave up 1 base, with 11 bases separating them. CDR3 size: 15 residues. The CDR3 is CASSLSSTNNYGYTF. The CDR3 nucleotides are TGTGCCAGCAGCTTGAGTTCTACCAATAACTATGGCTACACCTTC.

The chain joins TRBV9 to TRBJ1-2; 12 positions match TRBD1. The CDR3 runs to 17 residues. Germline CDR1 reads SGDLS; CDR2 reads YYNGEE. Unmatched junction bases numbered 14, after V lost 7 bases and J lost 4 bases. The chain's CDR3 is CASSREPGQGAFYGYTF. CDR3 nucleotides: TGTGCCAGCTCTCGCGAACCGGGACAGGGGGCGTTCTATGGCTACACCTTC.

J is TRBJ1-4 and V is TRBV6-1, with D hard to call. This CDR3 is 15 amino acids long. Germline V gene data show CDR1 as MNHNS and CDR2 as SASEGT. Between the trimmed V and J ends, which lost 2 bases and 0 bases, there was a span of 7 bases. The CDR3 region has the DNA TGTGCCAGCAGTGAAAGCATTGCAACTAATGAAAAACTGTTTTTT. Amino acid sequence: CASSESIATNEKLFF.